The next 32 T cell receptor beta chains were all read from a single sample in a study of T cells in tumors after PD-1 blockade. Only in-frame clones appear in the TCRdb table, and some are missing; sequencing was by immunoSEQ multiplex PCR. The sample has more than 14,000 clones, over 70% seen once. The sequences come from PBMCs, collected after anti-PD-1 treatment. These receptors all stem from a human donor with basal cell carcinoma.

This sequence joins TRBV4-1 and TRBJ2-6; D unresolved. V lost 0 bases to trimming and J lost 0 bases, with 9 bases between them. Germline lookup yields CDR1 MGHRA and CDR2 YSYEKL. The CDR3 runs to 17 residues. CDR3 sequence (DNA): TGCGCCAGCAGCCAAGATTCCGGAGTCTCTGGGGCCAACGTCCTGACTTTC. Translated, it gives CASSQDSGVSGANVLTF.

CDR3: CASSLRQVAGANVLTF. The CDR3 DNA is TGCGCCAGCAGCTTGAGACAGGTGGCCGGGGCCAACGTCCTGACTTTC. The V and J genes are TRBV5-1 and TRBJ2-6; possible D gene TRBD1, 6 bases. The V gene lost 1 base and the J gene lost 4 bases, with 12 bases spanning the gap. There are 16 residues in the CDR3. From germline, CDR1 is SGHRS and CDR2 YFSETQ.

This clone showed up just a few times. This chain joins TRBV21-1 and TRBJ2-2; TRBD2 is the table's D call and was not checked against the DNA. TRBV21-1 is shown as a pseudogene. CDR3 length: 17 amino acids. CDR3: CASSAQEDACVTGELFF. The CDR3 DNA sequence: TGTGCCAGCAGCGCTCAGGAGGATGCTTGTGTAACCGGGGAGCTGTTTTTT.

The chain joins TRBV7-6 to TRBJ1-5, with D uncertain. Germline CDR1 and CDR2: SGHVS and FNYEAQ. V gave up 1 base and J gave up 6 bases, with 7 bases separating them. The CDR3 is 13 amino acids. The CDR3 DNA is TGTGCCAGCAGCTTAGATCGGGGTCAGCCCCAGCATTTT. Translating gives CASSLDRGQPQHF.

With respect to this clone: Germline and junction disagree at one end, which may indicate a read error. This chain uses TRBV14 with TRBJ2-7, with a possible D match to TRBD2 (6 bases). The CDR3 contains 14 residues. CDR1 and CDR2 (germline): SGHDN, FVKESK. CDR3 bases: TGTGCCAGCAGCCTATACCGGGACTCCCACGAGCAGTACTTC. Translating it yields CASSLYRDSHEQYF. Variable domain in full (rest from reference TRBV14 and TRBJ2-7): EAGVTQFPSHSVIEKGQTVTLRCDPISGHDNLYWYRRVMGKEIKFLLHFVKESKQDESGMPNNRFLAERTGGTYSTLKVQPAELEDSGVYFCASSLYRDSHEQYFGPGTRLTVT.

The chain recombines TRBV7-2 with TRBJ2-1, with 9 bases that match TRBD2. The ends lost 5 bases at V and 8 bases at J; junction bases unmatched: 13. The CDR3 totals 16 residues. The germline V gene encodes CDR1 SGHTA and CDR2 FQGNSA. As DNA, the CDR3 is TGTGCCAGCAGCCCTACTCGGCGGGGGGGCATCGATGAGCAGTTCTTC. Translated: CASSPTRRGGIDEQFF.

The V gene is TRBV12-5, the J gene TRBJ2-1; no reliable D call. Trimming removed 4 bases from V and 9 bases from J, with 13 bases in between. The CDR3 runs 13 residues. Germline CDR1 is LGHNT and CDR2 is FRNRAP. For the CDR3, the DNA is TGTGCTAGTGGTTCGATACACGAGACTGAGCAGTTCTTC. It specifies CASGSIHETEQFF.

This sequence joins TRBV4-1 and TRBJ2-1; 8 bases are shared with TRBD2. Germline CDR1 is MGHRA and CDR2 is YSYEKL. J lost 1 base, V lost 7 bases, and 6 bases had no gene match. The CDR3 extends over 15 amino acids. The CDR3 nucleotides read TGCGCCAGCAATAAGCGGGAGCTTTCCTACAATGAGCAGTTCTTC. Protein: CASNKRELSYNEQFF.

Within the sample, this clone is medium-sized (0.01 to 0.1%). Other DNA sequences in this sample translate to the same CDR3. In DNA, the CDR3 is TGTGCCAGCAGTGACTCGGGGACAGAGACTGAGCAGTTCTTC. Its protein product is CASSDSGTETEQFF. V usage is TRBV6-4 and J usage is TRBJ2-1, with 7 bases aligning to TRBD1. Germline CDR1 and CDR2: MRHNA and SNTAGT. V shed 0 bases and J 9 bases; nucleotides not matched to a gene: 5. This CDR3 is built from 14 residues.

The chain joins TRBV30 to TRBJ2-2; perhaps TRBD2 as D (5 bases). Trimming pared 5 bases from V and 0 bases from J, leaving 13 bases between. In germline, CDR1 is GTSNPN, CDR2 SVGIG (reference sequence). This CDR3 has 15 amino acids. CDR3 nucleotide sequence: TGTGCCTGGGGGAGCAGCGTGACGAACACCGGGGAGCTGTTTTTT. Amino acids: CAWGSSVTNTGELFF.

About this clone: The same CDR3 arises from other DNA sequences in this sample as well. The gene calls are TRBV10-2 and TRBJ2-7; 8 bases line up with TRBD1. V lost 3 bases to trimming and J lost 3 bases; unmatched junction nucleotides: 4. The length of the CDR3 is 14 residues. The V gene's germline CDR1 is WSHSY and CDR2 SAAADI. The CDR3 coding sequence is TGCGCCAGCAGTGACACCGGACAGGGCTACGAGCAGTACTTC. It is translated as CASSDTGQGYEQYF.

The rearrangement uses TRBV7-2 and TRBJ2-2, with D unresolved. The CDR3 runs 14 residues. V lost 2 bases and J lost 4, with 8 bases in between. Germline loops: CDR1 SGHTA, CDR2 FQGNSA. CDR3 DNA: TGTGCCAGCAGCTTACTCCGTTCCACCGGGGAGCTGTTTTTT. Translated: CASSLLRSTGELFF.

The rearrangement uses TRBV19 and TRBJ2-7, with 10 bases aligning to TRBD1. Germline CDR1 and CDR2: LNHDA and SQIVND (reference sequence). This CDR3 contains 13 residues. The ends lost 9 bases at V and 6 bases at J; junction bases unmatched: 8. The DNA of the CDR3 is TGTGCCAGCACGACAGGGGGCGGATTCGAGCAGTACTTC. Translated, it gives CASTTGGGFEQYF.

This sequence joins TRBV10-1 and TRBJ2-3, with unresolved D. V lost 0 bases, J lost 7 bases, and 11 bases lay in between. Germline V gene sequence: CDR1 WNHNN, CDR2 SYGVQD (reference sequence). The CDR3 totals 14 residues. For the CDR3, the DNA is TGCGCCAGCAGTGAGTCTCGTGCCCAGAATACGCAGTATTTT. Protein product: CASSESRAQNTQYF.

The genes are TRBV5-5 and TRBJ1-4; D is unclear. Germline V gives CDR1 SGHKS, CDR2 YYEKEE (reference sequence). The ends were cut back, 8 bases at V and 8 bases at J, with 19 bases in the middle. CDR3 length: 14 amino acids. The CDR3 DNA sequence: TGTGCCAGTAAAAGATCTTCGGAGAGGGAAAAACTGTTTTTT. It translates to CASKRSSEREKLFF.

This clone was detected only once. The rearrangement links TRBV7-9 to TRBJ2-7, with D possibly TRBD2 on 7 matching bases. Trimming removed 5 bases at V and 2 bases at J, with 13 bases between. The CDR3 is 14 amino acids. Germline assignment: CDR1 SEHNR and CDR2 FQNEAQ (reference sequence). The CDR3 DNA follows: TGTGCCAGCAGCCGCAGAGGGGGGGCCTACGAGCAGTACTTC. Encoded protein: CASSRRGGAYEQYF.

This chain links TRBV23-1 with TRBJ2-1; 10 bases align to TRBD2. TRBV23-1 is classed as an ORF, of uncertain function. This CDR3 is built from 18 residues. The J segment lost 0 bases and the V segment lost 0 bases, leaving 5 bases of the junction unmatched. The CDR3 reads CASSQSREREGSYNEQFF. The CDR3 DNA reads TGCGCCAGCAGTCAATCCCGGGAGCGGGAGGGCTCCTACAATGAGCAGTTCTTC.

The chain carries TRBV19 and TRBJ2-6; D uncertain. Trimming removed 10 bases from V and 0 bases from J, with 13 bases in between. CDR1 and CDR2 (germline): LNHDA, SQIVND (reference sequence). The CDR3 runs 15 residues. In DNA, the CDR3 is TGTGCCACTGAACTTGTATTCTCTGGGGCCAACGTCCTGACTTTC. Translated: CATELVFSGANVLTF.

The chain links TRBV27 to TRBJ1-1; D unclear. Per germline, CDR1 MNHEY and CDR2 SMNVEV (reference sequence). Trimming pared 4 bases from V and 12 bases from J, leaving 15 bases between. The CDR3 spans 12 residues. CDR3 amino acids: CASSSGGEGSFF. In nucleotides, the CDR3 is TGTGCCAGCAGTTCCGGCGGAGAGGGATCTTTCTTT.

The chain uses TRBV18 and TRBJ2-3; TRBD1 agrees at 7 bases. There are 15 residues in the CDR3. Germline trimming cut 1 base from V and 5 bases from J; bases unmatched to any gene: 6. Germline lookup yields CDR1 KGHSH and CDR2 LQKENI. CDR3 residues: CASSPQGALGDTQYF. CDR3 in DNA: TGTGCCAGCTCACCACAGGGGGCGCTGGGAGATACGCAGTATTTT.

The gene calls are TRBV5-1 and TRBJ2-3; TRBD1 or TRBD2 may be the D gene (6 bases each). CDR3 length: 15 amino acids. Per germline, CDR1 SGHRS and CDR2 YFSETQ. Trimming cost V 0 bases and J 6 bases, with 14 bases left between them. The CDR3, as DNA: TGCGCCAGCAGCTTGGACAGGGCTAGCGTGGATACGCAGTATTTT. It yields the protein CASSLDRASVDTQYF.

The chain employs TRBV19 and TRBJ1-5, with D maybe TRBD1 (5 bases). The CDR3 runs to 12 residues. From germline, CDR1 is LNHDA and CDR2 SQIVND (reference sequence). The V gene lost 8 bases and the J gene lost 7 bases, with 12 bases spanning the gap. The DNA for the CDR3 is TGTGCCAGTGGGGGGGAGAGGCAGCCCCAGCATTTT. Translating gives CASGGERQPQHF.

The chain joins TRBV7-3 to TRBJ2-1; D is ambiguous. V gave up 2 bases and J gave up 5 bases, with 7 bases separating them. This CDR3 spans 13 amino acids. Germline values: CDR1 SGHTA, CDR2 FQGTGA. CDR3 in DNA: TGTGCCAGCAGCTTATCCGTAGACAATGAGCAGTTCTTC. This sequence encodes CASSLSVDNEQFF.

This chain uses TRBV4-3 with TRBJ1-2; D unresolved. V lost 5 bases, J lost 7 bases, and 26 bases lay in between. CDR1 and CDR2 (germline): LGHNA, YSLEER. The CDR3 totals 17 residues. The DNA for the CDR3 is TGCGCCAGCAGCAAGGCTCACGCGCCAGTGTCCCGGGTTGGCTACACCTTC. It codes for CASSKAHAPVSRVGYTF.

V usage is TRBV30 and J usage is TRBJ2-2, with 8 bases matching TRBD2. Germline CDR1 and CDR2: GTSNPN and SVGIG (reference sequence). Trimming at V came to 2 bases and at J to 6 bases, leaving 5 bases not matched to a gene. The CDR3 is 14 residues long. The chain's CDR3 is CAWSKGLDSGELFF. DNA for the CDR3: TGTGCCTGGAGTAAGGGACTAGATTCCGGGGAGCTGTTTTTT.

This chain links TRBV5-1 with TRBJ2-1, with a possible D match to TRBD2 (5 bases). V was pared by 3 bases and J by 12 bases, with 13 bases between. In germline, CDR1 is SGHRS, CDR2 YFSETQ. This CDR3 comprises 12 residues. DNA for the CDR3: TGCGCCAGCAGCTCTGTCGGGGTAGGGCAGTTCTTC. This gives the protein CASSSVGVGQFF.

The V gene is TRBV19, the J gene TRBJ2-1, with TRBD2 matching 8 bases. The CDR3 is made up of 16 amino acids. Losses at the gene ends were 4 bases for V and 10 bases for J; bases not matched to a gene: 15. Germline CDR1 LNHDA, CDR2 SQIVND (reference sequence). CDR3 nucleotides: TGTGCCAGTAGTAGCGGGAGGTACGGAGCCTCCGGGGAGCAGTTCTTC. The encoded protein is CASSSGRYGASGEQFF.

The chain carries TRBV12-3 or TRBV12-4 and TRBJ2-3; D remains ambiguous. V lost 3 bases to trimming and J lost 9 bases, with 7 bases between them. The CDR3 runs to 11 residues. The CDR3 coding sequence is TGTGCCAGCAGTTTTATGCTAACGCAGTATTTT. This encodes CASSFMLTQYF.

CDR3 coding DNA: TGTGCCAGCAGTATGACCCCCGGGTACACCATTCAAGAGACCCAGTACTTC. Its translation: CASSMTPGYTIQETQYF. The chain couples TRBV5-4 to TRBJ2-5; D uncertain. V was pared by 5 bases and J by 2 bases, with 22 bases between. CDR1 and CDR2 (germline): SGHNT, YYREEE (reference sequence). This CDR3 is 17 amino acids long.

This clone was seen more than once but under ten times. The rearrangement joins TRBV19 to TRBJ1-4; 7 nucleotides agree with TRBD1. The V and J ends lost 5 bases and 4 bases, in that order; junction bases with no gene match: 7. The V gene's germline CDR1 is LNHDA and CDR2 SQIVND (reference sequence). This CDR3 has 15 residues. The CDR3 sequence: CASSSPGQINEKLFF. As DNA, the CDR3 is TGTGCCAGTAGTTCCCCGGGACAGATTAATGAAAAACTGTTTTTT.

This clone showed up just once. The rearrangement uses TRBV5-5 and TRBJ2-1; tentatively, D is TRBD1 or TRBD2 (5 bases each). V lost 4 bases and J lost 0, with 11 bases in between. Germline values: CDR1 SGHKS, CDR2 YYEKEE (reference sequence). The CDR3 runs to 15 residues. CDR3 nucleotides: TGTGCCAGCAGCGAAAGGGGAGTCTCCTACAATGAGCAGTTCTTC. Translated, it gives CASSERGVSYNEQFF.

This chain's CDR3 is CAISDRRQRSTDTQYF. CDR3 nucleotide sequence: TGTGCCATCAGTGATAGGAGACAAAGAAGCACAGATACGCAGTATTTT. The chain employs TRBV10-3 and TRBJ2-3; D not certain. CDR1 ENHRY and CDR2 SYGVKD come from the germline V gene. This CDR3 spans 16 amino acids. Trimming took 3 bases from V and 0 from J, leaving 13 bases between them.